The text below deals with one TCR beta chain. Its cognate antigen is unknown. The data were obtained in a study of cytomegalovirus exposure and HLA in healthy donors. About the research overall: Some 80 million unique TCR sequences came from HLA-typed donors in an early release.

The PCR was carried out with 60 Vbeta primers and 13 Jbeta primers. The protocol was immunoSEQ multiplex PCR, while the TCRdb copy is restricted to in-frame clones and leaves out a portion. Here the sample spans under 150,000 clones, under 85% being singletons. Whole-study results and caveats: What was likely a sequencing artifact was a cluster of highly shared sequence variants. HLA restriction was apparent for most CMV-associated TCR beta chains in a later analysis.

CDR1 SGHVS and CDR2 FNYEAQ come from the germline V gene. J lost 3 bases, V lost 5 bases, and 9 bases had no gene match. The CDR3 consists of 15 residues. The sequence was collected from a young man in good health and CMV-seronegative. Material: PBMCs. V is TRBV7-6 and J is TRBJ2-7; 8 bases agree with TRBD1. The CDR3 loop reads CASSPTGVGGYEQYF. The CDR3 DNA reads as TGTGCCAGCAGCCCGACAGGGGTTGGTGGCTACGAGCAGTACTTC.